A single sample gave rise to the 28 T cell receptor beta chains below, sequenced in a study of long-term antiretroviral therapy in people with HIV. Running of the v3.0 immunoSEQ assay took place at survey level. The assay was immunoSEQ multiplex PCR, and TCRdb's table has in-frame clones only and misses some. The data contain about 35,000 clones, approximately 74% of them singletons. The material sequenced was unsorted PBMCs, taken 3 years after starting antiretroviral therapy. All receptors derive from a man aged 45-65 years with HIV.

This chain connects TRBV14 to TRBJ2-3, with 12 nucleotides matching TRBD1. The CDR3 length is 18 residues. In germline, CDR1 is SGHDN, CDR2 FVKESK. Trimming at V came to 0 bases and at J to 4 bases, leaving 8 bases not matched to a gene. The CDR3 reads CASSQDRGTGGIADTQYF. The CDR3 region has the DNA TGTGCCAGCAGCCAAGATAGGGGGACAGGGGGCATCGCAGATACGCAGTATTTT.

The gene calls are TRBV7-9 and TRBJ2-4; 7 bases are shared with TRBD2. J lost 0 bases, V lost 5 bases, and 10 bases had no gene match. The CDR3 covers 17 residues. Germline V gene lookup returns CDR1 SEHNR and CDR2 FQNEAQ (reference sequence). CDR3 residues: CASSLPASGLAKNIQYF. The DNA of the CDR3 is TGTGCCAGCAGCCTCCCTGCTAGCGGTCTAGCCAAAAACATTCAGTACTTC. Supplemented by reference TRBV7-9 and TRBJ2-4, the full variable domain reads DTGVSQNPRHKITKRGQNVTFRCDPISEHNRLYWYRQTLGQGPEFLTYFQNEAQLEKSRLLSDRFSAERPKGSFSTLEIQRTEQGDSAMYLCASSLPASGLAKNIQYFGAGTRLSVL.

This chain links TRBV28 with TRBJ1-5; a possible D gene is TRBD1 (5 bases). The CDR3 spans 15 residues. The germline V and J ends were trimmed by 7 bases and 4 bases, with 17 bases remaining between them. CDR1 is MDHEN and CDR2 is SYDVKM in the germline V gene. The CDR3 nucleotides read TGTGCCAGCACCAAAACGGGACGGCTTAATCAGCCCCAGCATTTT. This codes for CASTKTGRLNQPQHF. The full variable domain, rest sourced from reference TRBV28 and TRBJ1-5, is DVKVTQSSRYLVKRTGEKVFLECVQDMDHENMFWYRQDPGLGLRLIYFSYDVKMKEKGDIPEGYSVSREKKERFSLILESASTNQTSMYLCASTKTGRLNQPQHFGDGTRLSIL.

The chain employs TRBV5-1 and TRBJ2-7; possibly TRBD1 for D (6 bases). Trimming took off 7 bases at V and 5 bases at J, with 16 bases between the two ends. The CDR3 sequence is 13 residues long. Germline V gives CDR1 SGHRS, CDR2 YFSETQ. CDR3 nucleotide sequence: TGCGCCAGCGGGATGAGGGGGTCCAACGAGCAGTACTTC. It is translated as CASGMRGSNEQYF.

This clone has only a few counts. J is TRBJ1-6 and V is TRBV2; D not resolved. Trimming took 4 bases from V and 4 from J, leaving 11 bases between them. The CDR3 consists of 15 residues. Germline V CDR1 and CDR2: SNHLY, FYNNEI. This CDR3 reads CASSGEQLYNSPLHF. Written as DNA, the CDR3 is TGTGCCAGCAGTGGCGAACAGCTTTATAATTCACCCCTCCACTTT. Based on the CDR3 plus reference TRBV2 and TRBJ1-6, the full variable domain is EPEVTQTPSHQVTQMGQEVILRCVPISNHLYFYWYRQILGQKVEFLVSFYNNEISEKSEIFDDQFSVERPDGSNFTLKIRSTKLEDSAMYFCASSGEQLYNSPLHFGNGTRLTVT.

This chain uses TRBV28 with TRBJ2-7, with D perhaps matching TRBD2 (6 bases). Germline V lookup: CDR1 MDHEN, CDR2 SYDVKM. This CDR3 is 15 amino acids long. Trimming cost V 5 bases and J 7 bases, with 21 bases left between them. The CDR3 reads CASSAPGLQPPEQYF. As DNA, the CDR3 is TGTGCCAGCAGTGCCCCGGGACTTCAACCCCCGGAGCAGTACTTC.

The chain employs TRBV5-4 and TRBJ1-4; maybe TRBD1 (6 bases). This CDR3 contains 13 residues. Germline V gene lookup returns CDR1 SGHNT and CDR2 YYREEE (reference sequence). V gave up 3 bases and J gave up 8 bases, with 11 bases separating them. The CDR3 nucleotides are TGTGCCAGCAGCTCAGGGGCTCGAGAAAAACTGTTTTTT. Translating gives CASSSGAREKLFF.

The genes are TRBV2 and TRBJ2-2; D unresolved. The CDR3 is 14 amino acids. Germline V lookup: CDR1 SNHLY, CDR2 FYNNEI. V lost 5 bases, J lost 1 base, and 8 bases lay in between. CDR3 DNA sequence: TGTGCCAGCAGTAGGACGGTGAACACCGGGGAGCTGTTTTTT. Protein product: CASSRTVNTGELFF.

The CDR3 sequence is CASSVTSGSYNEQFF. The DNA for the CDR3 is TGTGCCAGCAGCGTGACTAGCGGGAGCTACAATGAGCAGTTCTTC. The V and J genes are TRBV5-6 and TRBJ2-1; 12 nucleotides line up with TRBD2. The ends lost 4 bases at V and 3 bases at J; junction bases unmatched: 2. CDR1 is SGHDT and CDR2 is YYEEEE in the germline V gene. This CDR3 region has 15 residues.

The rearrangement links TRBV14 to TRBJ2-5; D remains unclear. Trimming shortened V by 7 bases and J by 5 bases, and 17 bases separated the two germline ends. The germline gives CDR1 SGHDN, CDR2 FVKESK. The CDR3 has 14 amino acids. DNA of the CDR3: TGTGCCAGCAAGTTGACTCCATCTAGGGAGACCCAGTACTTC. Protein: CASKLTPSRETQYF.

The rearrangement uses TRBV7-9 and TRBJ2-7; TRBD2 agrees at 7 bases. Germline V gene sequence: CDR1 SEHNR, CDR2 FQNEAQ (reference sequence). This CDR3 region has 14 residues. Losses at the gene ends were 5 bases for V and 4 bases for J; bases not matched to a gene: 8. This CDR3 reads CASSTKGEGYEQYF. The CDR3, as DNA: TGTGCCAGCAGCACGAAAGGGGAGGGGTACGAGCAGTACTTC. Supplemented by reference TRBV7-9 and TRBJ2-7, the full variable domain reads DTGVSQNPRHKITKRGQNVTFRCDPISEHNRLYWYRQTLGQGPEFLTYFQNEAQLEKSRLLSDRFSAERPKGSFSTLEIQRTEQGDSAMYLCASSTKGEGYEQYFGPGTRLTVT.

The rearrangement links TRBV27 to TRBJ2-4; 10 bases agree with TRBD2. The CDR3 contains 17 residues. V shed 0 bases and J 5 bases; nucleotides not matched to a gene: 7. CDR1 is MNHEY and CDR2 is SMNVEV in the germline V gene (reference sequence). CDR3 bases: TGTGCCAGCAGTTTATCGGTAGCTAGCGGGAGCGAAAACATTCAGTACTTC. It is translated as CASSLSVASGSENIQYF.

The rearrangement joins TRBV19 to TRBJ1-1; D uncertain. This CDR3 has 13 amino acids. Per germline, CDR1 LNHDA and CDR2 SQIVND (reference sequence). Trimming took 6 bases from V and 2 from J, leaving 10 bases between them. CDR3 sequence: CASRVGLNTEAFF. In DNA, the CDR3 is TGTGCCAGTAGGGTCGGACTAAACACTGAAGCTTTCTTT.

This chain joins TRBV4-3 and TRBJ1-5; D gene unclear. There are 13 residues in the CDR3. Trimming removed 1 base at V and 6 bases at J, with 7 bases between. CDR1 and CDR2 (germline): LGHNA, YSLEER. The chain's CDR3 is CASSQGFGQPQHF. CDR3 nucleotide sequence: TGCGCCAGCAGCCAAGGCTTTGGTCAGCCCCAGCATTTT.

The CDR3 region has the DNA TGTGCCATCAGTCCCGACAGGGTTAGCTCCTACGAGCAGTACTTC. This gives the protein CAISPDRVSSYEQYF. This chain joins TRBV10-3 and TRBJ2-7; TRBD1 aligns across 7 bases. CDR3 length: 15 residues. The ends lost 5 bases at V and 0 bases at J; junction bases unmatched: 7. Germline V CDR1 and CDR2: ENHRY, SYGVKD.

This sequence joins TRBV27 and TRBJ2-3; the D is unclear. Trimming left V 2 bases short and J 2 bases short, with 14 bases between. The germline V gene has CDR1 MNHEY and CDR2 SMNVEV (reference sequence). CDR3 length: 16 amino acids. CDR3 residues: CASSLAAETITDTQYF. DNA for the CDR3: TGTGCCAGCAGTTTAGCTGCGGAAACCATCACAGATACGCAGTATTTT.

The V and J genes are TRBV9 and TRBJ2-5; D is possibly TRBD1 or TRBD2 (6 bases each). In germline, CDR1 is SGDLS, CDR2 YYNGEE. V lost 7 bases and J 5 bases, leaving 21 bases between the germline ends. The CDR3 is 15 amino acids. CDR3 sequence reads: CASCTGGTQGETQYF. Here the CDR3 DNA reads TGTGCCAGCTGTACTGGGGGGACCCAGGGGGAGACCCAGTACTTC.

CDR3 in amino acids: CASSQDRTSGRRTDTQYF. CDR3 coding DNA: TGTGCCAGCAGCCAAGATCGGACTAGCGGGAGAAGAACAGATACGCAGTATTTT. This chain uses TRBV14 with TRBJ2-3; 13 positions match TRBD2. The V gene's germline CDR1 is SGHDN and CDR2 FVKESK. Trimming cost V 0 bases and J 3 bases; bases outside gene matches: 6. This CDR3 comprises 18 residues.

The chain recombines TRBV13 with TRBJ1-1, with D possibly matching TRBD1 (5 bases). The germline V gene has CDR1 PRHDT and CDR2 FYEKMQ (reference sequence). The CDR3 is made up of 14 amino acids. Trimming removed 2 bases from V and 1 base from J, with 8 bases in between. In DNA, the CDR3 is TGTGCCAGCAGCTTAAAGGGGCCGAACACTGAAGCTTTCTTT. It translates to CASSLKGPNTEAFF.

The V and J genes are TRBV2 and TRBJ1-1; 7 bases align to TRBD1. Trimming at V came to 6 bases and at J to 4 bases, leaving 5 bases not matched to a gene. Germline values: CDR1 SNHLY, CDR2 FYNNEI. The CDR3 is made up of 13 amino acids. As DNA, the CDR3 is TGTGCCAGCAGACCCGGGACAGTCACTGAAGCTTTCTTT. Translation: CASRPGTVTEAFF.

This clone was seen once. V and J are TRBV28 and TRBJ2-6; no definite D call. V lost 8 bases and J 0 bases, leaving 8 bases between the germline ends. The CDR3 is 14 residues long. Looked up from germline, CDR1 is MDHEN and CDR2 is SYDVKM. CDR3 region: CASRVSSGANVLTF. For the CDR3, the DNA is TGTGCCAGCCGTGTAAGCTCTGGGGCCAACGTCCTGACTTTC.

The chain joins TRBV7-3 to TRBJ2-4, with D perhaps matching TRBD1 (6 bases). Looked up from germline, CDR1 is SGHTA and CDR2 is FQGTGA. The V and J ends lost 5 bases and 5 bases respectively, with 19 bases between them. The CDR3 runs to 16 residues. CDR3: CASSQSPQGGQNIQYF. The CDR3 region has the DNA TGTGCCAGCAGCCAATCGCCACAGGGCGGCCAAAACATTCAGTACTTC.

CDR3 coding DNA: TGCGCCAGCAGCCCGGACACGTTCGATCAGCCCCAGCATTTT. The encoded protein is CASSPDTFDQPQHF. The chain recombines TRBV5-1 with TRBJ1-5; D might be TRBD1 (5 bases). This CDR3 is built from 14 residues. Germline lookup yields CDR1 SGHRS and CDR2 YFSETQ. V lost 4 bases and J 5 bases, leaving 13 bases between the germline ends.

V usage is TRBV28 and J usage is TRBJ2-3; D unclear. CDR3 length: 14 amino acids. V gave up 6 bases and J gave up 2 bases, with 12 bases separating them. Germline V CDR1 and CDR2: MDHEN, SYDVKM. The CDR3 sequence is CASSGQDVTDTQYF. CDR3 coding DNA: TGTGCCAGCAGCGGGCAGGACGTCACAGATACGCAGTATTTT.

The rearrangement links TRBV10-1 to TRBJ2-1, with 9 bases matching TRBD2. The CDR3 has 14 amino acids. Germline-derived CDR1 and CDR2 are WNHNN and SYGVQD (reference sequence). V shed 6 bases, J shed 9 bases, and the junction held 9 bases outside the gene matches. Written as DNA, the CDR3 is TGCGCCAGCAGACTAGCGGGCCCGCATCCTGAGCAGTTCTTC. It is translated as CASRLAGPHPEQFF.

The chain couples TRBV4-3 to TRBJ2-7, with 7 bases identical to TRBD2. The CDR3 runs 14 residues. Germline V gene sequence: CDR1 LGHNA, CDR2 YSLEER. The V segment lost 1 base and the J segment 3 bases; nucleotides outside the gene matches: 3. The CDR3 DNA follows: TGCGCCAGCAGCCAAGGACTAGCTTACTACGAGCAGTACTTC. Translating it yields CASSQGLAYYEQYF.

The CDR3 reads CASSSGTSYISSYNEQFF. The CDR3 DNA sequence: TGTGCCAGCAGTTCCGGGACTAGTTATATAAGTTCCTACAATGAGCAGTTCTTC. The V gene is TRBV28, the J gene TRBJ2-1; TRBD2 aligns across 8 bases. CDR1 MDHEN and CDR2 SYDVKM come from the germline V gene. The CDR3 extends over 18 amino acids. V trimming: 4 bases; J trimming: 1 base; junction bases outside the gene matches: 12.

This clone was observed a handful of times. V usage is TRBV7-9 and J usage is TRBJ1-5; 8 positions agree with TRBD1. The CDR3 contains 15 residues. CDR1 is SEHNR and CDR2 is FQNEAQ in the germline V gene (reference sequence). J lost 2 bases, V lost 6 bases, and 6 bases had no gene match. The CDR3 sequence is CASSWTGRGNQPQHF. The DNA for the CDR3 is TGTGCCAGCAGTTGGACAGGGAGAGGCAATCAGCCCCAGCATTTT. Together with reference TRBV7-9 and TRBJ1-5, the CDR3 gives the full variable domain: DTGVSQNPRHKITKRGQNVTFRCDPISEHNRLYWYRQTLGQGPEFLTYFQNEAQLEKSRLLSDRFSAERPKGSFSTLEIQRTEQGDSAMYLCASSWTGRGNQPQHFGDGTRLSIL.